These T cell receptor beta chains were read from a single sample in a study of OX40 agonist ivuxolimab in advanced cancers. Assay used: immunoSEQ multiplex PCR; TCRdb lists only in-frame clones, some missing. The sample records about 75,000 clones, 85% being singletons. The sample in question was CD4+ or CD8+ T cells sorted from blood, obtained in a trial of the OX40 agonist ivuxolimab. The source is an adult with an advanced solid tumor such as melanoma, head and neck, liver or kidney cancer. Both conserved end residues are trimmed from each CDR3. Fields, in order: clone size, V gene, J gene, D gene, CDR3 protein. D genes are given only for firm matches. Clone size is not always given. Where it is, it says once, few, many or a class for expanded clones.

size: NA
V: TRBV19
J: TRBJ1-1
D: NA
CDR3: ASSRAGANTEAF

size: NA
V: TRBV27
J: TRBJ2-1
D: TRBD2
CDR3: ASRGLAAWGEQF

size: NA
V: TRBV28
J: TRBJ2-7
D: NA
CDR3: ASSLLKSYEQY

size: NA
V: TRBV6-1
J: TRBJ1-6
D: NA
CDR3: ASSEDVTGDSPLH

size: few
V: TRBV2
J: TRBJ2-7
D: TRBD1
CDR3: ASSPPTGSYEQY

size: NA
V: TRBV29-1
J: TRBJ2-2
D: TRBD2
CDR3: SASPSGSNTGELF

size: once
V: TRBV5-1
J: TRBJ2-7
D: NA
CDR3: ASSLNPGATYEQY

size: few
V: TRBV28
J: TRBJ1-5
D: NA
CDR3: ASSQNQPQH

size: NA
V: TRBV6-4
J: TRBJ1-1
D: TRBD1
CDR3: ASRGDLDRGRTEAF

size: NA
V: TRBV4-1
J: TRBJ2-2
D: TRBD2
CDR3: ASSQDPQTSGRGGELF

size: NA
V: TRBV5-1
J: TRBJ2-3
D: TRBD1
CDR3: ASSLTGAQSTDTQY

size: few
V: TRBV28
J: TRBJ1-5
D: NA
CDR3: ASGPWVRTQPQH

size: NA
V: TRBV19
J: TRBJ1-4
D: NA
CDR3: ASSFRDKEKLF

size: NA
V: TRBV7-2
J: TRBJ2-7
D: NA
CDR3: ASSLVGASTQRQY

size: NA
V: TRBV28
J: TRBJ1-2
D: NA
CDR3: ASSLSALGGYT

size: NA
V: TRBV5-1
J: TRBJ2-5
D: TRBD2
CDR3: ASSFKAGEVETQY

size: NA
V: TRBV6-6
J: TRBJ2-5
D: TRBD1
CDR3: ASSDSGTGGVETQY

size: NA
V: TRBV28
J: TRBJ2-4
D: TRBD1
CDR3: ASSAHTGGNIQY

size: NA
V: TRBV19
J: TRBJ2-1
D: NA
CDR3: ASSMRTAHNNEQF

size: NA
V: TRBV5-1
J: TRBJ2-7
D: NA
CDR3: ASSLDGRGTYEQY

size: NA
V: TRBV2
J: TRBJ2-5
D: TRBD2
CDR3: ATGFLAGETQY

size: NA
V: TRBV29-1
J: TRBJ1-4
D: NA
CDR3: SVEEGGRNEKLF

size: NA
V: TRBV5-1
J: TRBJ2-2
D: NA
CDR3: ASSESLNTGELF

size: NA
V: TRBV25-1
J: TRBJ1-1
D: NA
CDR3: ASSPRGGGMNTEAF

size: NA
V: TRBV19
J: TRBJ2-7
D: NA
CDR3: ASSISLASYEQY

size: once
V: TRBV2
J: TRBJ2-1
D: NA
CDR3: ASSVGPSSYNEQF

size: NA
V: TRBV19
J: TRBJ2-1
D: NA
CDR3: AASPKKYNEQF

size: NA
V: TRBV5-4
J: TRBJ2-7
D: TRBD2
CDR3: ASSRLADLSYEQY

size: NA
V: TRBV28
J: TRBJ1-2
D: NA
CDR3: ASSLGGGGYGYT

size: NA
V: TRBV6-5
J: TRBJ2-3
D: TRBD2
CDR3: ASSYSREYPDTQY

size: NA
V: TRBV29-1
J: TRBJ2-7
D: NA
CDR3: SVGFQDAEQY

size: NA
V: TRBV28
J: TRBJ2-1
D: NA
CDR3: ASSLYEGLSSYNEQF

size: NA
V: TRBV7-9
J: TRBJ2-3
D: TRBD2
CDR3: ASSLLAGALDTQY

size: NA
V: TRBV28
J: TRBJ1-2
D: NA
CDR3: ASSFYNRAYGYT

size: NA
V: TRBV15
J: TRBJ2-5
D: NA
CDR3: ATSRDRVGGRTQY

size: NA
V: TRBV10-1
J: TRBJ2-1
D: TRBD2
CDR3: ASSKLTSGSGEQF

size: NA
V: TRBV6-5
J: TRBJ1-1
D: NA
CDR3: ASSHPRAEAF

size: NA
V: TRBV7-9
J: TRBJ1-6
D: NA
CDR3: ASSPGTDNSPLH

size: NA
V: TRBV5-4
J: TRBJ2-3
D: TRBD2
CDR3: ASSFRIAGGPTDTQY

size: NA
V: TRBV2
J: TRBJ2-7
D: NA
CDR3: ASTRALTYEQY

size: NA
V: TRBV19
J: TRBJ2-7
D: NA
CDR3: ASSSQLSSYEQY

size: NA
V: TRBV7-9
J: NA
D: TRBD1
CDR3: ASSLGQGLLGYEQY

size: NA
V: TRBV19
J: TRBJ2-1
D: NA
CDR3: ASRRGSGNEQF

size: NA
V: TRBV5-1
J: TRBJ1-2
D: TRBD1
CDR3: ASSRGQGDYGYT

size: NA
V: TRBV18
J: TRBJ2-7
D: NA
CDR3: ASSPPSSGYEQY

size: NA
V: TRBV5-6
J: TRBJ1-1
D: NA
CDR3: ASRRDNWNTEAF

size: NA
V: TRBV2
J: TRBJ1-5
D: NA
CDR3: ASADQPYSNQPQH

size: NA
V: TRBV5-6
J: TRBJ1-5
D: TRBD1
CDR3: ASFQGGQPQH

size: NA
V: TRBV4-1
J: TRBJ2-2
D: TRBD1
CDR3: ASSRSGTGGDTGELF

size: NA
V: TRBV4-2
J: TRBJ1-2
D: NA
CDR3: ASSQAGGEYYGYT